A selection of T cell receptor beta chains follows, all from one sample in a study of cytomegalovirus exposure and HLA in healthy donors. Assay used: immunoSEQ multiplex PCR; TCRdb lists only in-frame clones, some missing. The data hold 120,000 to 150,000 clones, with 79% observed a single time. Sequences were obtained from PBMCs. These receptors originate from a man aged 18 to 29 in good health and CMV-seronegative. Each CDR3 is given with its conserved first and last residue. D genes are given only for firm matches. The size of a clone is reported for some rows only, either as once, few or many, or as a class for expanded clones.

D,V,length,J,size,DNA,CDR3
.,TRBV6-1,18,TRBJ2-6,.,TGTGCCAGCAGTGATTATGCCCTCCCCTACTCTGGGGCCAACGTCCTGACTTTC,CASSDYALPYSGANVLTF
.,TRBV7-8,14,TRBJ1-1,.,TGTGCCAGCAGCTTGGGAACAGGGAATGTTGAAGCTTTCTTT,CASSLGTGNVEAFF
.,TRBV11-2,13,TRBJ1-2,.,TGTGCCAGCAGCCGCCCGTACAGGAGTGGCTACACCTTC,CASSRPYRSGYTF
TRBD1,TRBV4-2,15,TRBJ1-2,few,TGTGCCAGCAGCCAAGAGAGCAGGGGGATCTATGGCTACACCTTC,CASSQESRGIYGYTF
TRBD1,TRBV7-9,17,TRBJ1-5,.,TGTGCCAGCAGCCCAGGCAACCGGGACAGGGACTGGCAGCCCCAGCATTTT,CASSPGNRDRDWQPQHF
.,TRBV19,12,TRBJ1-1,once,TGTGCCAGTAGTATAGTAGGGGCTGAAGCTTTCTTT,CASSIVGAEAFF
.,TRBV7-6,16,TRBJ1-2,once,TGTGCCAGCAGCCCAAGGGGTGGGACACTCAACTATGGCTACACCTTC,CASSPRGGTLNYGYTF
.,TRBV7-6,17,TRBJ1-5,few,TGTGCCAGCAGCTTAGCCCCGGGACAATACGTATCGACGCCCCAGCATTTT,CASSLAPGQYVSTPQHF
.,TRBV19,16,TRBJ2-5,.,TGTGCCAGTAGTATACAGGGGGGCGTAAGGACAGAGACCCAGTACTTC,CASSIQGGVRTETQYF
.,TRBV7-8,14,TRBJ1-6,.,TGTGCCAGCAGCTTGGTCAGCGGTGATTCACCCCTCCACTTT,CASSLVSGDSPLHF
.,TRBV4-3,16,TRBJ1-2,.,TGCGCCAGCAGCCTCGGACAGAGCGCAGGCACCTATGGCTACACCTTC,CASSLGQSAGTYGYTF
.,TRBV15,14,TRBJ1-6,.,TGTGCCACCAGCAAAGCAGGATGGAATTCACCCCTCCACTTT,CATSKAGWNSPLHF
.,TRBV9,12,TRBJ2-3,once,TGTGCCAGCAGCTCCCCCCGGGGTACGCAGTATTTT,CASSSPRGTQYF
.,TRBV6-4,15,TRBJ1-2,.,TGTGCCAGCAGTGACGAGGGATCGGGTGCCTATGGCTACACCTTC,CASSDEGSGAYGYTF
TRBD1,TRBV14,14,TRBJ1-2,.,TGTGCCAGCAGTCCCTCGACAGGGCCATATGGCTACACCTTC,CASSPSTGPYGYTF
.,TRBV30,13,TRBJ1-2,once,TGTGCCTGGAGCGATGACAGTTTCTATGGCTACACCTTC,CAWSDDSFYGYTF
.,TRBV4-1,18,TRBJ2-1,once,TGCGCCAGCAGCCAAGAGATCGGCAGGGTCTTCCCTTACAATGAGCAGTTCTTC,CASSQEIGRVFPYNEQFF
TRBD1,TRBV27,16,TRBJ1-6,.,TGTGCCAGCAGTCGGCCCCCGGGACAGGGCTATTCACCCCTCCACTTT,CASSRPPGQGYSPLHF
TRBD1,TRBV29-1,14,TRBJ2-3,.,TGCAGCGCCCCGGGACAGGGTAGGCCAGATACGCAGTATTTT,CSAPGQGRPDTQYF
.,TRBV30,12,TRBJ1-3,.,TGTGCCTCCTCTCGGGAGAGAAACACCATATATTTT,CASSRERNTIYF
.,TRBV30,11,TRBJ1-2,.,TGTGCCTGGAGTGCCTCCTATGGCTACACCTTC,CAWSASYGYTF
.,TRBV6-1,14,TRBJ1-1,.,TGTGCCAGCGGCCAAGGAGGAGTGAACACTGAAGCTTTCTTT,CASGQGGVNTEAFF
TRBD2,TRBV6-5,14,TRBJ2-2,.,TGTGCCAGCAGTTATCAGCGGGGTCCCGGGGAGCTGTTTTTT,CASSYQRGPGELFF
.,TRBV19,16,TRBJ2-6,.,TGTGCCAGTACCCCACGGGGTGGCACTGGGGCCAACGTCCTGACTTTC,CASTPRGGTGANVLTF
.,TRBV30,13,TRBJ1-6,.,TGTGCCTGGAGTGGACAGCCTAATTCACCCCTCCACTTT,CAWSGQPNSPLHF
TRBD1,TRBV6-1,15,TRBJ1-2,.,TGTGCCAGCAGTCCGGTGGACAGGGCAGACTATGGCTACACCTTC,CASSPVDRADYGYTF
.,TRBV4-3,15,TRBJ1-1,.,TGCGCCAGCAGCCACGCTCCGGGGGGGAACACTGAAGCTTTCTTT,CASSHAPGGNTEAFF
.,TRBV7-7,12,TRBJ2-5,.,TGTGCTAGCAGCAATAGAATGGAGACCCAGTACTTC,CASSNRMETQYF
.,TRBV20-1,11,TRBJ2-5,.,TGCAGTGGGGGGCCTCAAGAGACCCAGTACTTC,CSGGPQETQYF